The subject of this entry is one T cell receptor (beta chain). No antigen is known for it. No base quality information exists; no much larger clone differs at one position. The source of the sample is a study of blood T cell repertoires in COVID-19 (dated by TCRdb to the early 2020s). The study in broad terms: Collaborator samples came from the United States, Italy and Spain and covered acute and convalescent phases of COVID-19. The prospective study material was composed of cDNA or gDNA derived from T cells, B-cell-depleted T cells, or PBMCs. Subjects who had been exposed to COVID-19, were actively infected with it, or had recovered from it provided the deeply sampled blood TCRbeta repertoires that made up the dataset. A freely available public database, intended as a resource for researchers studying the immune response to SARS-CoV-2, is where the repertoires were released. Samples came from the ongoing ImmuneRACE study (first 160 participants) plus 1,254 subjects from 6 global collaborators. The sample metadata nearly always contained a de-identified subject ID, COVID-19 status, age in years and sex. Where HLA class I and class II types were available, the types were taken from metadata supplied by the sample provider, not from assay-based typing.

Each collaborating institution followed its own protocols to collect whole blood in K2EDTA tubes. For TCRbeta analysis, collaborators shipped samples in one of three forms: frozen whole blood, isolated PBMCs, or DNA extracted from either of those sample types. There are 13 amino acids in the CDR3, from cysteine to phenylalanine inclusive. Kept here is only the CDR3 DNA, which spans 39 bases and is read in frame from base 1. V gives up 6 bases and J gives up 4 bases, and the segment between their germline ends measures 12 bases. What the authors observed across the whole study: The quantity of clinical and demographic metadata differed by source and by participant and was supplied without curation.

TCRbeta CDR3 regions were amplified from genomic DNA by means of the immunoSEQ Assay, a bias-controlled multiplex PCR. Turning to the authors' computational methods: The number of nucleated cells in each sample was estimated by amplification of reference gene primers within the assay. To quantify the absolute abundance of each unique TCRbeta CDR3 rearrangement, sequence reads were collapsed and filtered. For each sample, productive Simpson clonality was calculated as the square root of Simpson's diversity index across productive rearrangements. TCRdb limited this immuneACCESS table to in-frame rearrangements with V and J called. A share of clones is missing; checked studies link under half to unresolved V genes, and the rest is unexplained. V, J and clone size are those of that table, while D and trimming were read from the DNA. This sample gives under 20,000 clones in total; 80% to 90% of them show up just once. The ten largest account for 3% to 3.5% of the sample.

The sequence is built from TRBV12-3 or TRBV12-4 and TRBJ1-2, with TRBD1 as a weak D call on 5 bases. Material for sequencing was peripheral blood. This receptor was identified in a human donor in a cohort sampled during active COVID-19. The CDR3 region: CASRGGSTYGYTF. The DNA reads TGTGCCAGCAGGGGGGGGTCTACCTATGGCTACACCTTC.